Following are 18 T cell receptor beta chains from one sample sequenced in a study of shared clonotypes between healthy human individuals. Using immunoSEQ multiplex PCR, the repertoire was profiled, and TCRdb retains in-frame clones only, with some absent. The repertoire holds about 1 million clones, with around 75% as singletons. Sequencing used memory CD4+ T cells sorted from blood. As to subset: CD45RA-negative fraction. The source of these receptors is a man aged 18 to 29 in good health.

V usage is TRBV5-4 and J usage is TRBJ2-2, with TRBD1 as a possible D gene (6 bases). This CDR3 region has 16 residues. CDR1 is SGHNT, CDR2 YYREEE, per germline (reference sequence). Trimming cost V 2 bases and J 2 bases, with 13 bases left between them. The CDR3 reads CASSFPRGENTGELFF. CDR3 in DNA: TGTGCCAGCAGCTTTCCCAGGGGAGAAAACACCGGGGAGCTGTTTTTT.

The chain carries TRBV28 and TRBJ1-4; the match to TRBD1 covers 12 bases. Germline V gives CDR1 MDHEN, CDR2 SYDVKM. With V trimmed by 7 bases and J by 8 bases, 8 bases remained unmatched. CDR3 length: 15 residues. CDR3 loop: CASTKGGTGGEKLFF. CDR3 coding DNA: TGTGCCAGCACCAAAGGCGGGACAGGGGGCGAAAAACTGTTTTTT.

This clone appeared a few times. This chain links TRBV4-2 with TRBJ1-2; the match to TRBD1 covers 8 bases. The CDR3 has 16 amino acids. J was trimmed by 6 bases and V by 3 bases; bases with no gene match: 12. Germline CDR1 LGHNA, CDR2 YNFKEQ. The chain's CDR3 is CASSQQRQGQGHGYTF. CDR3 nucleotides: TGTGCCAGCAGCCAGCAACGTCAAGGACAGGGACATGGCTACACCTTC.

V is TRBV10-1 and J is TRBJ2-7, with D possibly being TRBD1 (5 bases). The germline CDR1 and CDR2 sequences are WNHNN and SYGVQD (reference sequence). Deletions cut 2 bases from V and 2 bases from J, with 10 bases between. The CDR3 consists of 14 residues. The CDR3 here is CASSEDQGPYEQYF. The DNA for the CDR3 is TGCGCCAGCAGTGAGGACCAGGGCCCCTACGAGCAGTACTTC.

J is TRBJ1-4 and V is TRBV5-5, with D uncertain. CDR1 is SGHKS, CDR2 YYEKEE, per germline (reference sequence). The length of the CDR3 is 16 residues. Between the trimmed V and J ends, which lost 4 bases and 0 bases, there was a span of 13 bases. The CDR3 protein is CASSPSGTSTNEKLFF. The CDR3 nucleotides are TGTGCCAGCAGCCCCTCCGGCACCTCAACTAATGAAAAACTGTTTTTT. Based on the CDR3 plus reference TRBV5-5 and TRBJ1-4, the full variable domain is DAGVTQSPTHLIKTRGQQVTLRCSPISGHKSVSWYQQVLGQGPQFIFQYYEKEERGRGNFPDRFSARQFPNYSSELNVNALLLGDSALYLCASSPSGTSTNEKLFFGSGTQLSVL.

This clone has a single count. This rearrangement joins TRBV6-5 to TRBJ2-5; 8 bases fit TRBD1. The V gene's germline CDR1 is MNHEY and CDR2 SVGAGI. The CDR3 is made up of 15 amino acids. Losses at the gene ends were 6 bases for V and 1 base for J; bases not matched to a gene: 7. The CDR3 nucleotides read TGTGCCAGCAGGAAAATTGACAGGGGCCAAGAGACCCAGTACTTC. This codes for CASRKIDRGQETQYF.

This clone was detected a few times. The chain joins TRBV29-1 to TRBJ1-1, with 11 bases aligning to TRBD1. Germline trimming cut 4 bases from V and 4 bases from J; bases unmatched to any gene: 8. From germline, CDR1 is SQVTM and CDR2 ANQGSEA. This CDR3 is built from 15 residues. CDR3 amino acids: CSVGLGTGGSTEAFF. The CDR3 nucleotides read TGCAGCGTTGGATTGGGGACAGGGGGGAGCACTGAAGCTTTCTTT.

The chain carries TRBV6-1 and TRBJ1-4; possibly TRBD1 for D (6 bases). Trimming took 6 bases from V and 2 from J, leaving 13 bases between them. Germline CDR1 reads MNHNS; CDR2 reads SASEGT. CDR3 length: 15 residues. The CDR3 loop reads CASRGALGTNEKLFF. As DNA, the CDR3 is TGTGCCAGCAGGGGGGCCTTGGGGACTAATGAAAAACTGTTTTTT.

This clone was seen just once. The rearrangement joins TRBV7-9 to TRBJ2-2; D unclear. Germline CDR1 is SEHNR and CDR2 is FQNEAQ (reference sequence). V lost 1 base to trimming and J lost 1 base, with 7 bases between them. The CDR3 has 15 residues. The CDR3, as DNA: TGTGCCAGCAGCTTAGGGTACGGGAACACCGGGGAGCTGTTTTTT. Protein sequence: CASSLGYGNTGELFF.

This rearrangement joins TRBV5-8 to TRBJ2-5, with TRBD2 identical over 11 bases. The CDR3 covers 14 residues. The V and J ends lost 0 bases and 11 bases, in that order; junction bases with no gene match: 6. CDR1 and CDR2 (germline): SGHTS, YDEGEE. The CDR3 DNA reads as TGTGCCAGCAGCTTGGGACTAGCGGGAAGTAAGCAGTACTTC. It is translated as CASSLGLAGSKQYF.

As for this clone: At the DNA level, this CDR3 is encoded by other sequences in the same sample as well. The chain carries TRBV19 and TRBJ2-7; perhaps TRBD1 as D (5 bases). The CDR3 covers 13 residues. In germline, CDR1 is LNHDA, CDR2 SQIVND (reference sequence). V dropped 3 bases and J dropped 3 bases, with 9 bases sitting between them. In DNA, the CDR3 is TGTGCCAGTAGTATGGGGCATTTCTACGAGCAGTACTTC. As protein: CASSMGHFYEQYF.

The gene calls are TRBV11-3 and TRBJ2-7; D remains unclear. V lost 0 bases and J 5 bases, leaving 8 bases between the germline ends. From germline, CDR1 is SGHNT and CDR2 YENEEA. The CDR3 consists of 13 residues. For the CDR3, the DNA is TGTGCCAGCAGCTTAGATAGATGGCACGAGCAGTACTTC. This translates into CASSLDRWHEQYF.

This clone was counted between two and nine times. Different DNA sequences within this sample yield the same CDR3. This chain connects TRBV5-6 to TRBJ2-7, with 9 bases matching TRBD1. The trim removed 7 bases at V and 3 bases at J, leaving 5 bases unmatched. This CDR3 has 13 residues. Germline lookup yields CDR1 SGHDT and CDR2 YYEEEE. CDR3: CASLGQGGYEQYF. The DNA of the CDR3 is TGTGCCAGCTTGGGACAGGGTGGCTACGAGCAGTACTTC.

This clone was picked up a small number of times. One junction end does not reproduce the germline sequence, and a read error may be involved. The rearrangement joins TRBV5-5 to TRBJ2-5; 8 bases fit TRBD1. CDR3 length: 14 residues. CDR1 is SGHKS and CDR2 is YYEKEE in the germline V gene (reference sequence). The CDR3 spells CASTSRDRQDTQYF. CDR3 DNA sequence: TGTGCCAGCACCTCCCGGGACAGGCAAGACACCCAGTACTTC.

The rearrangement links TRBV28 to TRBJ1-2; D is uncertain. The germline V gene has CDR1 MDHEN and CDR2 SYDVKM. There are 11 residues in the CDR3. Between the trimmed V and J ends, which lost 5 bases and 8 bases, there was a span of 9 bases. The CDR3 DNA reads TGTGCCAGCAGTGCAGCCGGCGGCTACACCTTC. Amino acid sequence: CASSAAGGYTF.

V usage is TRBV11-2 and J usage is TRBJ2-7; TRBD1 might be the D (5 bases). The germline V gene encodes CDR1 SGHAT and CDR2 FQNNGV. This CDR3 is built from 14 residues. Trimming left V 4 bases short and J 3 bases short, with 13 bases between. CDR3 loop: CASSSSGFVYEQYF. Written as DNA, the CDR3 is TGTGCCAGCAGCTCCTCAGGGTTCGTCTACGAGCAGTACTTC.

This clone was counted at least ten times. The same CDR3 can be traced to other DNA sequences in this sample. V is TRBV5-1 and J is TRBJ2-7, with D possibly matching TRBD1 (5 bases). This CDR3 contains 12 residues. V was cut by 4 bases and J by 7 bases, with 12 bases left in between. Germline V gene lookup returns CDR1 SGHRS and CDR2 YFSETQ. DNA for the CDR3: TGCGCCAGCAGCCTCAGGGTAGGTGAGCAGTACTTC. This sequence encodes CASSLRVGEQYF.

The gene calls are TRBV2 and TRBJ1-6, with 9 bases lining up with TRBD1. With V trimmed by 10 bases and J by 7 bases, 5 bases remained unmatched. The germline V gene has CDR1 SNHLY and CDR2 FYNNEI. This CDR3 spans 13 amino acids. The CDR3 is CAIRDRENSPLHF. The DNA of the CDR3 is TGTGCCATTCGGGACAGGGAGAATTCACCCCTCCACTTT.